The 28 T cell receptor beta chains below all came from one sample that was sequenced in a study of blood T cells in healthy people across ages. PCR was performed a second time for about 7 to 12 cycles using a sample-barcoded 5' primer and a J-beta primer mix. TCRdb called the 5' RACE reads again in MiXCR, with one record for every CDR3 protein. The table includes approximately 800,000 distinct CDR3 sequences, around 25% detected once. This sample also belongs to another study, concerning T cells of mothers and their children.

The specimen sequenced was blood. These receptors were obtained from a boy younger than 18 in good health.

CDR3 in amino acids: CASSLAGLAGAQGETQYF. The CDR3 nucleotides are TGTGCCAGCAGTTTAGCGGGACTAGCGGGGGCCCAGGGGGAGACCCAGTACTTC. J is TRBJ2-5 and V is TRBV12-3 or TRBV12-4, with 14 bases matching TRBD2. Trimming at V came to 0 bases and at J to 5 bases, leaving 8 bases not matched to a gene. The CDR3 sequence is 18 residues long.

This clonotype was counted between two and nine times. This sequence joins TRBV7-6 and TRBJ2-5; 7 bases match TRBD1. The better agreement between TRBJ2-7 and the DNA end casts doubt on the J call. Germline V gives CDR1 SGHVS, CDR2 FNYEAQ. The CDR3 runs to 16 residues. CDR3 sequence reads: CASSLTAGGQSYEQYF. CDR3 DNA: TGTGCCAGCAGCTTAACGGCAGGGGGTCAGTCCTACGAGCAGTACTTC.

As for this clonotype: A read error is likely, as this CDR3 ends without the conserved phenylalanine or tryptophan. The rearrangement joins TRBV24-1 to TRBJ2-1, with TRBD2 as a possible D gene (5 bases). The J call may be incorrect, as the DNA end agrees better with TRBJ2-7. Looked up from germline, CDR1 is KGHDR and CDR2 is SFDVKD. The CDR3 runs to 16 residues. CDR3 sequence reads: CATSDPGKGGSYEQYL. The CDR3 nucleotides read TGTGCCACCAGTGACCCCGGGAAAGGTGGTTCCTACGAGCAGTACCTC.

CDR3 in amino acids: CATSSRGGEPQHF. The CDR3 DNA follows: TGTGCCACCAGTAGTCGGGGAGGGGAGCCCCAGCATTTT. The chain recombines TRBV24-1 with TRBJ1-5; D possibly corresponds to TRBD1 (5 bases). Trimming removed 6 bases from V and 8 bases from J, with 13 bases in between. Per germline, CDR1 KGHDR and CDR2 SFDVKD. This CDR3 contains 13 residues.

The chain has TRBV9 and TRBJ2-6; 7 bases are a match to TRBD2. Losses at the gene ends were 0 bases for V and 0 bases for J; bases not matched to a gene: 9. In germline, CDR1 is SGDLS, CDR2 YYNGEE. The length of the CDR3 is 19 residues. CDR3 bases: TGTGCCAGCAGCGTAGTCCCCAGCGGGGCCAGCTCTGGGGCCAACGTCCTGACTTTC. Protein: CASSVVPSGASSGANVLTF. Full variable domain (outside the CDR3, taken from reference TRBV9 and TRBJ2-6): DSGVTQTPKHLITATGQRVTLRCSPRSGDLSVYWYQQSLDQGLQFLIQYYNGEERAKGNILERFSAQQFPDLHSELNLSSLELGDSALYFCASSVVPSGASSGANVLTFGAGSRLTVL.

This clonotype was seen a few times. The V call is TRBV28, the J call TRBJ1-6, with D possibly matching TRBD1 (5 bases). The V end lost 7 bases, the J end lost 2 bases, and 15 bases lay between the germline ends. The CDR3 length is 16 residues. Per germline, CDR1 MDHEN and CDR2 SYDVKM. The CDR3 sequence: CASTLGAGTYNSPLHF. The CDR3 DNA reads TGTGCCAGCACCCTCGGGGCAGGGACCTATAATTCACCCCTCCACTTT. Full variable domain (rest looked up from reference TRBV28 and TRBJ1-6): DVKVTQSSRYLVKRTGEKVFLECVQDMDHENMFWYRQDPGLGLRLIYFSYDVKMKEKGDIPEGYSVSREKKERFSLILESASTNQTSMYLCASTLGAGTYNSPLHFGNGTRLTVT.

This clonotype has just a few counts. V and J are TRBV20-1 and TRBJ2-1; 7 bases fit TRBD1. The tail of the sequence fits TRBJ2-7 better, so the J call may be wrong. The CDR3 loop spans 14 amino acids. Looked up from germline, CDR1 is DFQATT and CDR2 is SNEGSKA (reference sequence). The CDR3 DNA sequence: TGCAGTGCTAGAGGGGGACAGAGCCCCTACGAGCAGTACTTC. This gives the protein CSARGGQSPYEQYF.

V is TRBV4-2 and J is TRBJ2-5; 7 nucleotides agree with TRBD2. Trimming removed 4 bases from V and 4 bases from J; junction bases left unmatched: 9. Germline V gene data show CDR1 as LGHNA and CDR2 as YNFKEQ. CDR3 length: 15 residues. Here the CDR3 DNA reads TGTGCCAGCAGCCCCTCCCTTGGCGGGGGAGAGACCCAGTACTTC. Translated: CASSPSLGGGETQYF.

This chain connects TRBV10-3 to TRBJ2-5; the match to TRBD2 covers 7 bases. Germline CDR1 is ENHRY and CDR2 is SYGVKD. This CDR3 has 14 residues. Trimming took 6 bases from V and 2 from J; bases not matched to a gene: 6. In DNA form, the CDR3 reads TGTGCCATCAGGGGCGGGAGCGGTCAAGAGACCCAGTACTTC. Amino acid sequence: CAIRGGSGQETQYF.

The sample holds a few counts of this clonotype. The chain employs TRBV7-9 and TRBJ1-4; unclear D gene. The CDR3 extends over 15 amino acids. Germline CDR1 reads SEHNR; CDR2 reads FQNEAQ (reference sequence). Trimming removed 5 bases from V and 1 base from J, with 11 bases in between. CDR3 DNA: TGTGCCAGCAGCCCTTGGGGAGTAACTAATGAAAAACTGTTTTTT. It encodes CASSPWGVTNEKLFF. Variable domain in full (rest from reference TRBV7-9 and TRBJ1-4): DTGVSQNPRHKITKRGQNVTFRCDPISEHNRLYWYRQTLGQGPEFLTYFQNEAQLEKSRLLSDRFSAERPKGSFSTLEIQRTEQGDSAMYLCASSPWGVTNEKLFFGSGTQLSVL.

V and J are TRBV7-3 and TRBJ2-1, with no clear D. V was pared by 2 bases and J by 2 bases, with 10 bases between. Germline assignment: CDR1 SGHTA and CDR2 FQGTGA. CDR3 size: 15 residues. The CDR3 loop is CASSLWGGPYNEQFF. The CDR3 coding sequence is TGTGCCAGCAGCTTATGGGGTGGCCCCTACAATGAGCAGTTCTTC.

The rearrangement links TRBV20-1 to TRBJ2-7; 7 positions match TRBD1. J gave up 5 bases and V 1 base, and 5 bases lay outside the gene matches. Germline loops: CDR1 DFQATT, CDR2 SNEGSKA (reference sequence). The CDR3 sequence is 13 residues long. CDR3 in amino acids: CSARAQGFHEQYF. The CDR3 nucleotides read TGCAGTGCTAGAGCACAGGGGTTCCACGAGCAGTACTTC.

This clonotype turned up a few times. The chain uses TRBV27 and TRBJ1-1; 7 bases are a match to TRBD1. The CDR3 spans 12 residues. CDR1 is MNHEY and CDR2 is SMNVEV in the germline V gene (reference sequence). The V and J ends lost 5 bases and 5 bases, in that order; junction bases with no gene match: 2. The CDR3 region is CASSETGTEAFF. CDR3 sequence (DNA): TGTGCCAGCAGTGAGACAGGGACTGAAGCTTTCTTT.

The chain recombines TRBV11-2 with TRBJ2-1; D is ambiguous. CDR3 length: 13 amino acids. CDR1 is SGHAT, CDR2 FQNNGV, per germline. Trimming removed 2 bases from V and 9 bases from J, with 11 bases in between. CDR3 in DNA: TGTGCCAGCAGCTTAACCGCCGTGGGTGAGCAGTTCTTC. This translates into CASSLTAVGEQFF. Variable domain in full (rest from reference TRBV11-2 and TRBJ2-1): EAGVAQSPRYKIIEKRQSVAFWCNPISGHATLYWYQQILGQGPKLLIQFQNNGVVDDSQLPKDRFSAERLKGVDSTLKIQPAKLEDSAVYLCASSLTAVGEQFFGPGTRLTVL.

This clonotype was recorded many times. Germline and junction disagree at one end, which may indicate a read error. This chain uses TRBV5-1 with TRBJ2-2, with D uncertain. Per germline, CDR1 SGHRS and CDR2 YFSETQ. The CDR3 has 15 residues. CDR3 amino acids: CASSLVAGNTGELFF. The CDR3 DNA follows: TGTGCCAGCAGCTTAGTGGCAGGGAACACCGGGGAGCTGTTTTTT.

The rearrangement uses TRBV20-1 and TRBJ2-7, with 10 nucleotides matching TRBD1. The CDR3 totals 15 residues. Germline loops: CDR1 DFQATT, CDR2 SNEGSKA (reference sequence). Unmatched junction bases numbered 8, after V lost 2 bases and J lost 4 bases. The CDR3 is CSARPPTGGLYEQYF. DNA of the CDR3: TGCAGTGCTAGACCACCGACAGGGGGCTTGTACGAGCAGTACTTC.

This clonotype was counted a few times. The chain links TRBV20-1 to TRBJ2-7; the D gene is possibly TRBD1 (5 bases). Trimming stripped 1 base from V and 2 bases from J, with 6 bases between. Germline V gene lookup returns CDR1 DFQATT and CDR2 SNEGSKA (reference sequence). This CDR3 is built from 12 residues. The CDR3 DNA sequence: TGCAGTGCTAGAGGACAGCCCTACGAGCAGTACTTC. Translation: CSARGQPYEQYF.

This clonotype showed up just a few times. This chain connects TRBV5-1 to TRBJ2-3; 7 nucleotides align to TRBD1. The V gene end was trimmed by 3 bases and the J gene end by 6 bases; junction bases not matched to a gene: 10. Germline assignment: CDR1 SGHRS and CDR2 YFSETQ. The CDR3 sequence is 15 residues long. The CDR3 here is CASSWAETGSDTQYF. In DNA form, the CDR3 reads TGCGCCAGCAGCTGGGCCGAGACAGGGTCGGATACGCAGTATTTT.

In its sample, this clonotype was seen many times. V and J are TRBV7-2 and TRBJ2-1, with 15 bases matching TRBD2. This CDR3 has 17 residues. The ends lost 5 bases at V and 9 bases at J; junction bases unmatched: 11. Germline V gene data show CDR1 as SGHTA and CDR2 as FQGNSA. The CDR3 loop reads CASSPRTSGGARSEQFF. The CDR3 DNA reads TGTGCCAGCAGCCCGAGGACTAGCGGGGGGGCACGGAGTGAGCAGTTCTTC.

Here the CDR3 DNA reads TGCAGCGTTGACCCGGGACTAGCGTACCACAATGAGCAGTTCTTC. Translating gives CSVDPGLAYHNEQFF. The chain uses TRBV29-1 and TRBJ2-1, with TRBD2 matching 10 bases. The germline CDR1 and CDR2 sequences are SQVTM and ANQGSEA. The CDR3 contains 15 residues. Losses at the gene ends were 3 bases for V and 5 bases for J; bases not matched to a gene: 7.

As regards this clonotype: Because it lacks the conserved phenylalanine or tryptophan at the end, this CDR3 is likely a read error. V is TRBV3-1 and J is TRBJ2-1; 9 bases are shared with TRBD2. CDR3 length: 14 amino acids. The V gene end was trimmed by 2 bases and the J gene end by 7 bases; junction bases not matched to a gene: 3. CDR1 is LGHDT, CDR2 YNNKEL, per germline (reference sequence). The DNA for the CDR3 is TGTGCCAGCAGCCAAAGCGGGGGGCATAATGAGCAGTTCCTC. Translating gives CASSQSGGHNEQFL.

CDR3 in DNA: TGTGCCAGCAGCCAACAACACACTGAAGCTTTCTTT. Translating it yields CASSQQHTEAFF. The chain has TRBV3-1 and TRBJ1-1, with D hard to call. Trimming took 2 bases from V and 3 from J, leaving 4 bases between them. CDR1 LGHDT and CDR2 YNNKEL come from the germline V gene (reference sequence). This CDR3 is 12 amino acids long.

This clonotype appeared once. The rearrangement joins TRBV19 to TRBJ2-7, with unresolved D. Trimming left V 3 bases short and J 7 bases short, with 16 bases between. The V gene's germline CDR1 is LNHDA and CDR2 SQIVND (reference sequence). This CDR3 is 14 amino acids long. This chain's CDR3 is CASSITQSRGEQYF. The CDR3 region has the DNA TGTGCCAGTAGTATCACACAGAGCAGAGGAGAGCAGTACTTC.

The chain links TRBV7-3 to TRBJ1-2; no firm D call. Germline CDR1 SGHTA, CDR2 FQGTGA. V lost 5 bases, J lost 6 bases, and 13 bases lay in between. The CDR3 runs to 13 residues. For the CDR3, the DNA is TGTGCCAGCAGCCCCGGGCCCCGGGATGGCTACACCTTC. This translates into CASSPGPRDGYTF. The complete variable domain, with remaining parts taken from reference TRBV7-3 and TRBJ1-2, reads GAGVSQTPSNKVTEKGKYVELRCDPISGHTALYWYRQSLGQGPEFLIYFQGTGAADDSGLPNDRFFAVRPEGSVSTLKIQRTERGDSAVYLCASSPGPRDGYTFGSGTRLTVV.

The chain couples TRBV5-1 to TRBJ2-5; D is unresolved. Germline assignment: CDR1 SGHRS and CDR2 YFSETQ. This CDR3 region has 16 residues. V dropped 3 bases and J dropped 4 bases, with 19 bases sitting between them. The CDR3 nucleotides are TGCGCCAGCAGCTCAGCAGGAGTCAGAGGCACAGAGACCCAGTACTTC. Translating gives CASSSAGVRGTETQYF.

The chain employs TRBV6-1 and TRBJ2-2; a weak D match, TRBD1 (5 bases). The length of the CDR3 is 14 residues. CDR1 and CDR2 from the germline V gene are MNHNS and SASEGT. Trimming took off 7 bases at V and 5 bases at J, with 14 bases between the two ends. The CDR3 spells CASKVRVGTGELFF. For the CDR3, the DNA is TGTGCCAGCAAGGTCAGGGTAGGGACCGGGGAGCTGTTTTTT.

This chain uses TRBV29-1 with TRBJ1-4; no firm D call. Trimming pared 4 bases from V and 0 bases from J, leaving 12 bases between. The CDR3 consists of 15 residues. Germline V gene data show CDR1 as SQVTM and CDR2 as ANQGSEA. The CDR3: CSVVGRGTTNEKLFF. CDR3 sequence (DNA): TGCAGCGTTGTAGGCCGGGGAACAACTAATGAAAAACTGTTTTTT.

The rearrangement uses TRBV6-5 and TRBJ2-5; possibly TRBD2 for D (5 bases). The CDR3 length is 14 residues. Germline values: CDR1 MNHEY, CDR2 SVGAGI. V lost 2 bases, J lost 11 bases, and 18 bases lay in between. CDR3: CASSYGSGLEEQYF. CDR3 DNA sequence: TGTGCCAGCAGTTACGGGTCGGGTTTGGAGGAGCAGTACTTC.